This is a list of T cell receptor beta chains from one sample in a study of cytomegalovirus exposure and HLA in healthy donors. The assay was immunoSEQ multiplex PCR, and TCRdb's table has in-frame clones only and misses some. This sample has about 140,000 clones, with less than 95% found just once. Sample: PBMCs. The receptor set was obtained from a man younger than 35 in good health and CMV-seropositive. CDR3s include the opening cysteine and the closing phenylalanine or tryptophan. The D gene is left open where the match is weak. The size of a clone is reported for some rows only, either as once, few or many, or as a class for expanded clones.

j_call clone_size v_call d_call cdr3_aa cdr3_nt
TRBJ2-7 . TRBV10-3 TRBD1 CAISQRGQGADEQYF TGTGCCATCAGCCAAAGAGGACAGGGGGCGGACGAGCAGTACTTC
TRBJ2-7 . TRBV2 TRBD2 CASSEMGTSGRAIGYEQYF TGTGCCAGCAGTGAGATGGGGACTAGCGGGAGGGCCATCGGCTACGAGCAGTACTTC
TRBJ1-2 . TRBV28 TRBD1 CASRAGDRGYYGYTF TGTGCCAGCAGGGCCGGGGACAGGGGGTACTATGGCTACACCTTC
TRBJ1-1 once TRBV28 TRBD1 CASSLGDRGTEAFF TGTGCCAGCAGTTTAGGGGACAGGGGCACTGAAGCTTTCTTT
TRBJ2-3 . TRBV5-1 TRBD2 CASNFDLAGSTDTQYF TGCGCCAGCAACTTCGACCTAGCGGGTTCCACAGATACGCAGTATTTT
TRBJ2-4 . TRBV6-1 . CASSERRGASTKNIQYF TGTGCCAGCAGTGAAAGGAGGGGCGCGAGTACCAAAAACATTCAGTACTTC
TRBJ2-7 once TRBV5-6 TRBD2 CASSPGGEGYEQYF TGTGCCAGCAGCCCCGGGGGGGAAGGCTACGAGCAGTACTTC
TRBJ2-3 . TRBV29-1 . CSVGYRRDDTDTQYF TGCAGCGTGGGATATCGGCGGGACGATACAGATACGCAGTATTTT
TRBJ1-2 . TRBV6-5 TRBD1 CASSSGQGYYGYTF TGTGCCAGCAGTTCCGGACAGGGGTACTATGGCTACACCTTC
TRBJ2-3 once TRBV5-1 . CASSPGSGDTDTQYF TGCGCCAGCAGCCCAGGTTCAGGGGACACAGATACGCAGTATTTT
TRBJ2-7 . TRBV19 . CASTAAGEQYF TGTGCCAGCACAGCGGCGGGTGAGCAGTACTTC
TRBJ2-7 . TRBV4-2 TRBD2 CASSQGAGVDEQYF TGTGCCAGCAGCCAAGGGGCGGGAGTAGACGAGCAGTACTTC
TRBJ2-7 . TRBV6-1 . CASSDGKNYEQYF TGTGCCAGCAGTGACGGGAAAAACTACGAGCAGTACTTC
TRBJ2-7 . TRBV27 TRBD2 CASSALGTSASYEQYF TGTGCCAGCAGTGCCCTCGGGACTAGCGCTTCCTACGAGCAGTACTTC
TRBJ2-1 once TRBV12-5 . CASGFGSAGPSYNEQFF TGTGCTAGTGGTTTTGGTTCGGCGGGCCCTTCCTACAATGAGCAGTTCTTC
TRBJ2-1 . TRBV18 TRBD1 CASSPIDRGGNEQFF TGTGCCAGCTCACCGATAGACAGGGGAGGCAATGAGCAGTTCTTC
TRBJ2-1 . TRBV15 . CATSRELGPYNEQFF TGTGCCACCAGCAGAGAACTAGGCCCCTACAATGAGCAGTTCTTC
TRBJ1-2 . TRBV27 TRBD1 CASSLYALSGGYGYTF TGTGCCAGCAGTTTATACGCTCTATCAGGGGGCTATGGCTACACCTTC
TRBJ2-3 . TRBV27 . CASSFDSPSTDTQYF TGTGCCAGCAGTTTCGACAGTCCCAGCACAGATACGCAGTATTTT
TRBJ1-1 . TRBV6-5 . CASSYDRNTEAFF TGTGCCAGCAGTTACGACAGGAACACTGAAGCTTTCTTT
TRBJ2-1 . TRBV30 TRBD2 CAWSVWASGNNEQFF TGTGCCTGGAGTGTCTGGGCTAGCGGCAACAATGAGCAGTTCTTC
TRBJ2-1 . TRBV13 TRBD2 CASSPPTSGRANEQFF TGTGCCAGCAGCCCCCCGACTAGCGGGAGGGCCAATGAGCAGTTCTTC
TRBJ1-3 . TRBV4-1 . CASSGTNLRPSGNTIYF TGCGCCAGCTCAGGGACTAATCTTAGGCCCTCTGGAAACACCATATATTTT
TRBJ1-2 . TRBV14 . CASSPSLTGPYGYTF TGTGCCAGCAGCCCCAGCTTAACAGGGCCTTATGGCTACACCTTC
TRBJ1-2 . TRBV28 . CASSLQAGYTF TGTGCCAGCAGTCTCCAGGCTGGCTACACCTTC
TRBJ1-4 . TRBV7-9 . CASSLGRGQTATNEKLFF TGTGCCAGCAGCTTAGGCCGTGGACAGACAGCAACTAATGAAAAACTGTTTTTT
TRBJ2-7 once TRBV29-1 TRBD1 CSVEGTGTYEQYF TGCAGCGTGGAAGGGACAGGGACCTACGAGCAGTACTTC
TRBJ1-1 . TRBV27 . CASSFAGRGTEAFF TGTGCCAGCAGTTTCGCCGGGCGGGGAACCGAAGCTTTCTTT
TRBJ2-1 . TRBV5-1 TRBD2 CASSLRASGSSYNEQFF TGCGCCAGCAGCTTAAGGGCTAGCGGGAGCTCCTACAATGAGCAGTTCTTC
TRBJ2-2 . TRBV7-2 . CASSLSPGHNTGELFF TGTGCCAGCAGCTTATCCCCGGGACACAACACCGGGGAGCTGTTTTTT
TRBJ1-2 . TRBV7-8 . CASSLAPRGHGYTF TGTGCCAGCAGCTTAGCGCCCAGGGGCCATGGCTACACCTTC
TRBJ2-1 . TRBV5-1 TRBD2 CASMAGGITYNEQFF TGCGCCAGCATGGCGGGAGGCATAACCTACAATGAGCAGTTCTTC
TRBJ2-7 . TRBV4-1 TRBD2 CASSQEGGGRIEQYF TGCGCCAGCAGCCAAGAAGGAGGCGGGAGAATAGAGCAGTACTTC
TRBJ2-3 . TRBV5-6 TRBD2 CASSVTSGKTDTQYF TGTGCCAGCAGCGTGACTAGCGGGAAGACAGATACGCAGTATTTT
TRBJ2-7 . TRBV5-1 TRBD2 CASSSLSSGRGSYEQYF TGCGCCAGCAGCTCGCTCTCTAGCGGGAGGGGCTCCTACGAGCAGTACTTC
TRBJ1-2 . TRBV5-8 . CASSLAVARDYGYTF TGTGCCAGCAGCTTGGCGGTGGCTCGGGACTATGGCTACACCTTC
TRBJ2-5 . TRBV5-1 TRBD2 CASSLGRQGLPETQYF TGCGCCAGCAGCTTGGGAAGGCAGGGACTACCGGAGACCCAGTACTTC
TRBJ1-2 . TRBV2 TRBD1 CASSEDTGVAYGYTF TGTGCCAGCAGTGAGGATACAGGGGTGGCCTATGGCTACACCTTC
TRBJ2-7 . TRBV5-4 TRBD2 CASSLVPSGIPGAYEQYF TGTGCCAGCAGCTTGGTGCCTAGCGGAATACCAGGTGCCTACGAGCAGTACTTC
TRBJ1-2 . TRBV5-1 . CASSSSQGNYGYTF TGCGCCAGCAGCTCATCCCAGGGGAACTATGGCTACACCTTC
TRBJ1-1 . TRBV6-5 . CASSYPGQKAFF TGTGCCAGCAGTTACCCAGGTCAAAAAGCTTTCTTT
TRBJ2-3 . TRBV4-1 TRBD2 CASSQVAGGSTDTQYF TGCGCCAGCAGCCAAGTAGCGGGAGGTAGCACAGATACGCAGTATTTT
TRBJ2-1 . TRBV5-1 TRBD1 CASSLKGQGPYNEQFF TGCGCCAGCAGCTTGAAGGGACAGGGTCCCTACAATGAGCAGTTCTTC
TRBJ2-1 . TRBV11-3 . CASSPRGTYNEQFF TGTGCCAGCAGCCCTCGAGGGACCTACAATGAGCAGTTCTTC
TRBJ1-1 . TRBV28 . CASSLSVTEAFF TGTGCCAGCAGTTTATCTGTTACTGAAGCTTTCTTT
TRBJ1-2 . TRBV28 . CASSSGDDGYTF TGTGCCAGCAGTTCGGGGGACGATGGCTACACCTTC
TRBJ1-5 . TRBV6-6 . CASSSSGGYDQPQHF .
TRBJ2-1 once TRBV11-2 . CASTPDISSYGEQFF TGTGCCAGCACCCCCGATATTAGCTCATATGGTGAGCAGTTCTTC
TRBJ1-5 once TRBV6-1 . CAIRPAGVYQPQHF TGTGCCATCAGACCGGCCGGGGTCTATCAGCCCCAGCATTTT
TRBJ2-1 once TRBV30 TRBD2 CAWRPPAGGNSQNEQFF TGTGCCTGGAGGCCTCCTGCGGGAGGAAATTCCCAGAATGAGCAGTTCTTC
TRBJ2-1 . TRBV5-1 . CASSLGDNSYNEQFF TGCGCCAGCAGCTTGGGGGACAACTCCTACAATGAGCAGTTCTTC
TRBJ2-5 . TRBV5-1 TRBD2 CASSLTSGMRETQYF TGCGCCAGCAGCTTAACTAGCGGGATGAGGGAGACCCAGTACTTC
TRBJ1-5 . TRBV6-5 . CASSRTAYQPQHF TGTGCCAGCAGCCGGACAGCATATCAGCCCCAGCATTTT
TRBJ2-7 once TRBV5-1 TRBD1 CASSLSSAGGYEKQYF TGCGCCAGCAGCTTGAGTTCGGCAGGGGGATATGAAAAGCAGTACTTC
TRBJ2-2 . TRBV5-1 . CASSLARLSNTGELFF TGCGCCAGCAGCTTGGCTCGCCTCAGTAACACCGGGGAGCTGTTTTTT
TRBJ2-7 . TRBV7-2 TRBD2 CASSRGLEFYEQYF TGTGCCAGCAGCAGGGGACTAGAATTCTACGAGCAGTACTTC
TRBJ2-5 . TRBV7-8 TRBD2 CASGGPKREGPETQYF TGTGCCAGCGGAGGTCCGAAGCGGGAGGGTCCAGAGACCCAGTACTTC
TRBJ1-4 once TRBV5-1 . CASSPARGFATNEKLFF TGCGCCAGCAGCCCCGCTCGGGGGTTCGCAACTAATGAAAAACTGTTTTTT